The source of this T cell receptor beta chain is a study of shared clonotypes between healthy human individuals. Study information: Three plates each covered CD4 naive and memory; CD8 naive two, CD8 memory one. Study-level results: Incomplete sequencing of sorted subsets was indicated by rarefaction despite large depth.

Donors comprised only Caucasian adults living in Nashville, Tennessee. From CD4+ cells came CD45RA+ naive and CD45RA-negative memory subsets. For this clone: Its antigen is unknown.

V was clipped by 0 bases and J by 2 bases, with 10 bases between them. The CDR3 consists of 15 residues. CDR1 and CDR2 from the germline V gene are LGHNA and YSLEER. Clones were read by immunoSEQ multiplex PCR, and TCRdb kept only the in-frame ones, dropping some. Found here are about 1.1 million clones, approximately 80% of them singletons; the top ten hold approximately 0.9%. The source is a man aged 18 to 35 in good health. Some clones in this sample may be carry-over from other donors' samples. What was sequenced was memory CD4+ T cells from PBMCs. The subset here: CD45RA-negative fraction. The genes are TRBV4-3 and TRBJ1-1; D unresolved. As DNA, the CDR3 is TGCGCCAGCAGCCAAGATCTTAGCAGAAACACTGAAGCTTTCTTT. Amino acids: CASSQDLSRNTEAFF.